A selection of T cell receptor beta chains follows, all from one sample in a study of blood T cell repertoires in COVID-19. Only in-frame clones appear in the TCRdb table, and some are missing; sequencing was by immunoSEQ multiplex PCR. Here the sample spans roughly 250,000 clones, around nine tenths being singletons. The specimen was PBMCs or T cells enriched from blood (not recorded which). Every receptor here comes from a woman between 18 and 29 years old who had recovered from COVID-19. CDR3s include the opening cysteine and the closing phenylalanine or tryptophan. A D gene is named only where the DNA matches it firmly. The size of a clone is reported for some rows only, either as once, few or many, or as a class for expanded clones.

V gene	D gene	clone size	J gene	CDR3 DNA	CDR3 protein
TRBV22-1	.	once	TRBJ1-2	TGTCCTGGGAGCGCACCCCTCGACTATGGCTACACCTTC	CPGSAPLDYGYTF
TRBV20-1	.	.	TRBJ2-3	TGCAGTGCTAGTCTCGGGAGCACAGATACGCAGTATTTT	CSASLGSTDTQYF
TRBV6-2/TRBV6-3	.	.	TRBJ1-5	TGTGCCAGCAGTCCCGGGGGGGATCGCAATCAGCCCCAGCATTTT	CASSPGGDRNQPQHF
TRBV4-1	.	.	TRBJ2-5	TGCGCCAGCAGCCAAGCCCTCCGTCAAGTCGCGGAGACCCAGTACTTC	CASSQALRQVAETQYF
TRBV4-2	TRBD1	.	TRBJ2-1	TGTGCCAGCAGCGGGGGGACAGGAGAGGGCAATGAGCAGTTCTTC	CASSGGTGEGNEQFF
TRBV6-5	.	.	TRBJ2-3	TGTGCCAGCGGAACGAGGGGGGATACGCAGTATTTT	CASGTRGDTQYF
TRBV19	.	few	TRBJ1-6	TGTGCCAGTAGCCTTTTGACAGAAATTAATTCACCCCTCCACTTT	CASSLLTEINSPLHF
TRBV5-1	.	few	TRBJ2-3	TGCGCCAGCAGCTTGGATTTTCCGGATACGCAGTATTTT	CASSLDFPDTQYF
TRBV4-2	TRBD1	.	TRBJ1-5	TGTGCCAGCAGCCAAGATATCACTCGGGACAGGGTATATAGCAATCAGCCCCAGCATTTT	CASSQDITRDRVYSNQPQHF
TRBV21-1	.	.	TRBJ1-6	TGTGCCAGCAGCAGAAACTACGGGTGGTCGGATGGAAGGTATAATTCACCCCTCCACTTT	CASSRNYGWSDGRYNSPLHF
TRBV4-1	.	.	TRBJ1-3	TGCGCCAGCAGCCAAGATAGGGGATCTGGAAACACCATATATTTT	CASSQDRGSGNTIYF
TRBV7-3	.	.	TRBJ2-1	TGTGCCAGCAGCTTAGGGACTGTCAATGAGCAGTTCTTC	CASSLGTVNEQFF
TRBV7-2	TRBD1	few	TRBJ2-7	TGTGCCAGCAGGACAGGGGGCGCGTACGAGCAGTACTTC	CASRTGGAYEQYF
TRBV6-4	TRBD2	.	TRBJ2-2	TGTGCCAGCAGTAACGACCTAGCGGGAGGTACCGGGGAGCTGTTTTTT	CASSNDLAGGTGELFF